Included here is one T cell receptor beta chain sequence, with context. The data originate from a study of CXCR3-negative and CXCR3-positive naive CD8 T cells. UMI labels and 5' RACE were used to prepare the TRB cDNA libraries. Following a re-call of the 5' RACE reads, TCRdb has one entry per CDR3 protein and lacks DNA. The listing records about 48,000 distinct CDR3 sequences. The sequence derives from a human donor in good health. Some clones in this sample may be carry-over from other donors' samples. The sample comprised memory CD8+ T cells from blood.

CDR3 sequence: CSARDGGSGGMDTQYF. The V gene is TRBV20-1, the J gene TRBJ2-3; no DNA is available, so the TRBD2 call from TCRdb remains unchecked. This CDR3 region has 16 residues. CDR1 is DFQATT and CDR2 is SNEGSKA in the germline V gene (reference sequence).